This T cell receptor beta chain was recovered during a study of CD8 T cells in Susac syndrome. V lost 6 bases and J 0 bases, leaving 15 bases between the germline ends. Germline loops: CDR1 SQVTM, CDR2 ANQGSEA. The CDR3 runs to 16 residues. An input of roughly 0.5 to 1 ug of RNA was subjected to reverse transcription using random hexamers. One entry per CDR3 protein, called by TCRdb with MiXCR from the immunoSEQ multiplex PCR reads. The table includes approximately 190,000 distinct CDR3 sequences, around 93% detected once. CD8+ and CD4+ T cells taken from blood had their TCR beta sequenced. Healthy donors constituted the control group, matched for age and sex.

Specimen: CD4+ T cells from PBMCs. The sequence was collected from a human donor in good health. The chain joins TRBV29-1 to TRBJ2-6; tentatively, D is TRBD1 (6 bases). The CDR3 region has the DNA TGCAGCGTCAGAAGAACAGGGATCTCTGGGGCCAACGTCCTGACTTTC. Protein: CSVRRTGISGANVLTF.